The 14 T cell receptor beta chains in this list originate from one sample, sequenced in a study of graft-versus-host responses after intestinal transplantation. For these TCRs, the target antigens are not known. TCRdb's table, derived via immunoSEQ multiplex PCR, lists solely in-frame clones and lacks some. The sample shows approximately 120,000 clones, about 92% of them seen only once. The source material was unstimulated CD4+ T cells sorted from spleen or lymph node cells, sampled before intestinal transplant. All receptors come from a human donor who received an intestinal transplant.

This chain connects TRBV30 to TRBJ1-1; no firm D call. V was shortened by 0 bases and J by 4 bases, with 15 bases between the two germline ends. The germline V gene has CDR1 GTSNPN and CDR2 SVGIG (reference sequence). The CDR3 has 15 residues. CDR3 bases: TGTGCCTGGAGTGTACTTGGGCAGAAAGGCACTGAAGCTTTCTTT. Translating gives CAWSVLGQKGTEAFF.

The chain has TRBV29-1 and TRBJ2-3, with D maybe TRBD2 (6 bases). CDR1 is SQVTM, CDR2 ANQGSEA, per germline. The CDR3 extends over 14 amino acids. V was cut by 2 bases and J by 2 bases, with 11 bases left in between. The DNA of the CDR3 is TGCAGCGTTGAACGGGACTTAAACACAGATACGCAGTATTTT. Translating gives CSVERDLNTDTQYF.

The CDR3 coding sequence is TGTGCCAGCAGGCGCAGTTGGAACACTGAAGCTTTCTTT. It yields the protein CASRRSWNTEAFF. The chain is built from TRBV6-1 and TRBJ1-1; D gene ambiguous. Germline V gene lookup returns CDR1 MNHNS and CDR2 SASEGT. The CDR3 spans 13 residues. The ends were cut back, 6 bases at V and 1 base at J, with 9 bases in the middle.

CDR3 nucleotides: TGCGCCAGCAGCTTGAATCAGGCTCGGGGTGAGACCCAGTACTTC. Translation gives CASSLNQARGETQYF. The chain recombines TRBV5-1 with TRBJ2-5; the D gene is possibly TRBD2 (5 bases). The CDR3 has 15 amino acids. Germline lookup yields CDR1 SGHRS and CDR2 YFSETQ. The V end was cut by 1 base, the J end by 5 bases, with 15 bases between.

The chain uses TRBV5-1 and TRBJ2-2, with a tentative D call TRBD1 (6 bases). This CDR3 has 15 amino acids. V was pared by 0 bases and J by 0 bases, with 6 bases between. CDR1 is SGHRS, CDR2 YFSETQ, per germline. CDR3 DNA sequence: TGCGCCAGCAGCTTGGGGACAGCGAACACCGGGGAGCTGTTTTTT. This gives the protein CASSLGTANTGELFF. Variable domain in full (rest from reference TRBV5-1 and TRBJ2-2): KAGVTQTPRYLIKTRGQQVTLSCSPISGHRSVSWYQQTPGQGLQFLFEYFSETQRNKGNFPGRFSGRQFSNSRSEMNVSTLELGDSALYLCASSLGTANTGELFFGEGSRLTVL.

This chain links TRBV25-1 with TRBJ1-6, with D maybe TRBD1 (5 bases). CDR1 is MGHDK, CDR2 SYGVNS, per germline. The CDR3 runs 13 residues. V gave up 6 bases and J gave up 8 bases, with 11 bases separating them. CDR3: CASRDTADSPLHF. The CDR3, as DNA: TGTGCCAGCAGGGACACCGCCGATTCACCCCTCCACTTT.

This rearrangement joins TRBV6-1 to TRBJ2-1, with D hard to call. V gave up 2 bases and J gave up 5 bases, with 7 bases separating them. CDR1 MNHNS and CDR2 SASEGT come from the germline V gene. The CDR3 length is 13 residues. CDR3 protein: CASSEIRNNEQFF. The CDR3 DNA follows: TGTGCCAGCAGTGAAATCCGAAACAATGAGCAGTTCTTC.

CDR3 in DNA: TGTGCCAGCAGCCGGGACAGCGTGCAGTTCTTC. Encoded protein: CASSRDSVQFF. The genes are TRBV5-6 and TRBJ2-1, with 7 bases lining up with TRBD1. This CDR3 spans 11 amino acids. Trimming removed 4 bases from V and 12 bases from J; junction bases left unmatched: 4. The germline gives CDR1 SGHDT, CDR2 YYEEEE.

This chain joins TRBV18 and TRBJ1-1; D not certain. Germline V lookup: CDR1 KGHSH, CDR2 LQKENI. Deletions cut 3 bases from V and 0 bases from J, with 8 bases between. The length of the CDR3 is 14 residues. The CDR3 coding sequence is TGTGCCAGCTCACCTCAGGATTTGAACACTGAAGCTTTCTTT. As protein: CASSPQDLNTEAFF.

This chain connects TRBV6-6 to TRBJ2-7, with TRBD1 matching over 7 bases. The CDR3 is made up of 12 amino acids. Losses at the gene ends were 4 bases for V and 6 bases for J; bases not matched to a gene: 3. Germline V gene data show CDR1 as MNHNY and CDR2 as SVGAGI (reference sequence). The DNA for the CDR3 is TGTGCCAGCAGTTTGACAGGGACCGAGCAGTACTTC. Protein sequence: CASSLTGTEQYF.

As regards this clone: At one end, the junction sequence differs from germline, possibly due to a read error. The sample contains more than one DNA sequence encoding this CDR3. The rearrangement links TRBV28 to TRBJ1-1; a weak D match, TRBD1 (5 bases). The germline CDR1 and CDR2 sequences are MDHEN and SYDVKM. The CDR3 has 18 residues. The CDR3 sequence is CASRGGWGWDGMNTEAFF. The DNA of the CDR3 is TGTGCCAGCAGGGGGGGATGGGGTTGGGATGGAATGAACACTGAAGCCTTCTTT.

The genes are TRBV15 and TRBJ1-2, with unresolved D. V was trimmed by 0 bases and J by 5 bases, leaving 4 bases between them. CDR1 is LNHNV, CDR2 YYDKDF, per germline (reference sequence). This CDR3 has 12 residues. The CDR3 nucleotides read TGTGCCACCAGCAGAGATGGTTATGGCTACACCTTC. Protein: CATSRDGYGYTF.

The rearrangement links TRBV7-2 to TRBJ2-7; 7 bases line up with TRBD1. This CDR3 spans 14 amino acids. After removal of 1 base from V and 3 bases from J, the junction contained 3 bases not matched to a gene. Germline V gene data show CDR1 as SGHTA and CDR2 as FQGNSA. The CDR3, as DNA: TGTGCCAGCAGCTTAGAGGACAGGTACTACGAGCAGTACTTC. Protein sequence: CASSLEDRYYEQYF.

The chain links TRBV30 to TRBJ1-2; the D is unclear. CDR1 is GTSNPN and CDR2 is SVGIG in the germline V gene (reference sequence). The V end was cut by 0 bases, the J end by 2 bases, with 7 bases between. This CDR3 is built from 13 residues. CDR3: CAWSVNSNYGYTF. In DNA form, the CDR3 reads TGTGCCTGGAGTGTGAACAGCAACTATGGCTACACCTTC.